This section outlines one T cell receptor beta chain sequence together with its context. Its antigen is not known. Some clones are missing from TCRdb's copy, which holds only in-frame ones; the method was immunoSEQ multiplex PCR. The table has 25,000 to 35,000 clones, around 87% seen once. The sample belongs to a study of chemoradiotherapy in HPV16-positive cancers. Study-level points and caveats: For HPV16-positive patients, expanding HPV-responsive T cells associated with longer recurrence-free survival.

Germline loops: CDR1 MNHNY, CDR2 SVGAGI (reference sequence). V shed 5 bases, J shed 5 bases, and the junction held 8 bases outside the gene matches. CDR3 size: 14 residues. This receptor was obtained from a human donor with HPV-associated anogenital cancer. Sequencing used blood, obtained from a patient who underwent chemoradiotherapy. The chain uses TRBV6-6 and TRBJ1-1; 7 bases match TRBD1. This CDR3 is CASSVTGKRTEAFF. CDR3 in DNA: TGTGCCAGCAGTGTGACAGGGAAGCGAACTGAAGCTTTCTTT.